The entry below describes one TCR beta chain. Its antigen is not known. Trimming cost V 4 bases and J 3 bases, with 18 bases left between them. This CDR3 spans 16 amino acids. The germline V gene encodes CDR1 MNHNS and CDR2 SASEGT. This specimen belongs to a study of T cell responses to AZD1222 COVID-19 vaccine. Regarding the study as a whole: All repertoire sampling was performed exclusively after the peak T cell response. Nearly half of spike-specific TCRs reportedly target variant regions that are unmutated in the B.1.351 and B.1.1.7 variants. Clonal diversity was possibly underestimated; the donors were predominantly white British and more often female.

The repertoire was sequenced with immunoSEQ multiplex PCR; TCRdb's copy has only in-frame clones and lacks some. The repertoire holds 100,000 to 150,000 clones, with around 94% as singletons. The sequence came from an adult in good health. Sequenced here: peripheral blood, sampled on day 0 of AZD1222 vaccination. V and J are TRBV6-1 and TRBJ1-1; D perhaps matches TRBD1 (6 bases). CDR3 sequence reads: CASSAGPYKGDTEAFF. Here the CDR3 DNA reads TGTGCCAGCAGTGCAGGGCCATACAAGGGGGACACTGAAGCTTTCTTT.